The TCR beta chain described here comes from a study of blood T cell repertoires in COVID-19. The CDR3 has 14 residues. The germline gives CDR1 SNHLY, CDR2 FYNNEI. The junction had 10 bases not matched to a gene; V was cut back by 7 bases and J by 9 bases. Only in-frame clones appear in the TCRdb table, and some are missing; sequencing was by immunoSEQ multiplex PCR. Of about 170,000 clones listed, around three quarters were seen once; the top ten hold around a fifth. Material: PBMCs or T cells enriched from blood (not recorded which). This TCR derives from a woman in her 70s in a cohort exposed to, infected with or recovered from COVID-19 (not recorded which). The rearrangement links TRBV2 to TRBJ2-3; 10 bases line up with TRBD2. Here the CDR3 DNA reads TGTGCCAGCACAGCCAGCGGGAGGGCCGGAACGCAGTATTTT. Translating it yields CASTASGRAGTQYF.